Included here is one T cell receptor beta chain sequence, with context. What it binds is unknown. This record comes from a study of a mutant IDH1 vaccine in newly diagnosed glioma. This CDR3 has 14 residues. From germline, CDR1 is SEHNR and CDR2 FQNEAQ (reference sequence). The V end lost 3 bases, the J end lost 4 bases, and 12 bases lay between the germline ends. Assay: immunoSEQ multiplex PCR; the TCRdb copy retains only in-frame clones and omits some. The repertoire holds about 58,000 clones, with about 88% as singletons. As to time point: week 5, during vaccination. Every vaccine dose comprised 300 ug of mutant IDH1 20-mer peptide plus topical imiquimod.

This chain joins TRBV7-9 and TRBJ1-2; no definite D call. The source is a woman aged 45-60 years with glioma. The source material was PBMCs, sampled from a glioma patient whose treatment included an IDH1 peptide vaccine. Written as DNA, the CDR3 is TGTGCCAGCAGCTTCCTTCTAGACTTCTATGGCTACACCTTC. The encoded protein is CASSFLLDFYGYTF.